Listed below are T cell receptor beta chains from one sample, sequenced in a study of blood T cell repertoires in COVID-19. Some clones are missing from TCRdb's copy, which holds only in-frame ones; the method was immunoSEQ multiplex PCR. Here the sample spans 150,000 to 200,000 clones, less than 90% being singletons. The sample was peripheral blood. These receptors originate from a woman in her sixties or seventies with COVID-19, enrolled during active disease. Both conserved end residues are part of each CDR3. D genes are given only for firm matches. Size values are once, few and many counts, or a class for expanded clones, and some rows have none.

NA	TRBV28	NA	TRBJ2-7	CASSTTGLTYEQYF	TGTGCCAGCAGCACCACAGGGCTCACCTACGAGCAGTACTTC
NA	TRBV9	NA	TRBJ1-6	CASSGKTGNNSPLHF	TGTGCCAGCAGCGGTAAAACAGGGAATAATTCACCCCTCCACTTT
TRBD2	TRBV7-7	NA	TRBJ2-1	CASSRGLAGINEQFF	TGTGCCAGCAGCCGGGGACTAGCGGGAATCAATGAGCAGTTCTTC
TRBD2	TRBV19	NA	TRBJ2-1	CASSMTSGRVAYNEQFF	TGTGCCAGTAGTATGACTAGCGGGAGAGTCGCCTACAATGAGCAGTTCTTC
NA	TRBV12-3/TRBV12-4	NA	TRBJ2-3	CASSPMRGTQYF	TGTGCCAGCAGCCCCATGCGTGGTACGCAGTATTTT
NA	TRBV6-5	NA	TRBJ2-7	CATYYSYEQYF	TGTGCCACCTATTATTCCTACGAGCAGTACTTC
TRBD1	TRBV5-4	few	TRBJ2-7	CASSPAGQGSHEQYF	TGTGCCAGCAGCCCAGCAGGACAGGGGTCGCACGAGCAGTACTTC
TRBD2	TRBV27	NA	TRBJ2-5	CASSLSGLAGGPRQETQYF	TGTGCCAGCAGTTTATCTGGGCTAGCGGGAGGGCCTAGGCAAGAGACCCAGTACTTC
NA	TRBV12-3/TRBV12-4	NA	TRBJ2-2	CASSFQGTGELFF	TGTGCCAGCAGTTTCCAGGGCACCGGGGAGCTGTTTTTT
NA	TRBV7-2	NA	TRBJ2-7	CASSLDLGYEQYF	TGTGCCAGCAGCTTAGACCTCGGTTACGAGCAGTACTTC
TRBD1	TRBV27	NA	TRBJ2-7	CASSLRDRGVYEQYF	TGTGCCAGCAGTTTACGGGACAGGGGAGTCTACGAGCAGTACTTC
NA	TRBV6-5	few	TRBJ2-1	CASSYSGSHNEQFF	TGTGCCAGCAGTTACTCGGGGAGCCACAATGAGCAGTTCTTC
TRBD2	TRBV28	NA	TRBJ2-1	CASSSDWTSGRARGSYNEQFF	TGTGCCAGCAGTTCCGACTGGACTAGCGGGAGGGCTAGGGGCTCCTACAATGAGCAGTTCTTC
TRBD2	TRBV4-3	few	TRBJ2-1	CASSQDSGGTGEQFF	TGCGCCAGCAGCCAAGACAGCGGGGGTACAGGCGAGCAGTTCTTC
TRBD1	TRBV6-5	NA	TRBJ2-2	CASSSGGNTGELFF	TGTGCCAGCAGTTCAGGGGGCAACACCGGGGAGCTGTTTTTT
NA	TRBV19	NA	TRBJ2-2	CASSISILIRGELFF	TGTGCCAGTAGTATTTCTATTTTGATTCGTGGGGAGCTGTTTTTT
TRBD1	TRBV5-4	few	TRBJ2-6	CASSLGQGYGANVLTF	TGTGCCAGCAGCTTGGGACAGGGATATGGGGCCAACGTCCTGACTTTC
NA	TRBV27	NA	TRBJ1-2	CASSPRAGGVIRNGYTF	TGTGCCAGCAGCCCACGTGCGGGGGGCGTTATTAGAAATGGCTACACCTTC
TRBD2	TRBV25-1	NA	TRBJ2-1	CASSEIAGSSYNEQFF	TGTGCCAGCAGTGAGATAGCGGGAAGCTCCTACAATGAGCAGTTCTTC
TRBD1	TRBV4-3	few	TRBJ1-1	CASSLGTGGAEAFF	TGCGCCAGCAGCCTCGGGACAGGGGGAGCTGAAGCTTTCTTT
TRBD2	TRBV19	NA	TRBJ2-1	CASSLTSGTYNEQFF	TGTGCCAGTAGCCTAACTAGCGGAACCTACAATGAGCAGTTCTTC
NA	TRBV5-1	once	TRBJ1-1	CASSQQGSTEAFF	TGCGCCAGCAGCCAGCAGGGGAGCACTGAAGCTTTCTTT
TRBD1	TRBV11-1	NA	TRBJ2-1	CASSSGQGGYNEQFF	TGTGCCAGCAGCTCTGGACAGGGGGGGTACAATGAGCAGTTCTTC
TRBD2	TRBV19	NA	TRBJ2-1	CASSPWLAGGPSYNEQFF	TGTGCCAGTAGTCCCTGGCTAGCGGGAGGGCCATCGTACAATGAGCAGTTCTTC
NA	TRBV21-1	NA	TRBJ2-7	CASSKAFFGFREDRYEQYF	NA
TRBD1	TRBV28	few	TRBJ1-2	CASSPDRALYGYTF	TGTGCCAGCAGCCCGGACAGGGCCCTCTATGGCTACACCTTC
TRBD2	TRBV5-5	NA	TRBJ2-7	CASRLFVTSGSSYEQYF	TGTGCCAGCAGGTTGTTCGTGACTAGCGGGTCCTCCTACGAGCAGTACTTC
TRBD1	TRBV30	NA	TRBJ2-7	CAWSTGAGRIEQYF	TGTGCCTGGAGTACAGGGGCCGGTCGGATAGAGCAGTACTTC
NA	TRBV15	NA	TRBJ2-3	CATSSAQTDTQYF	TGTGCCACCAGCAGCGCACAGACAGATACGCAGTATTTT
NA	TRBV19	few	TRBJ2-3	CASSIQASSTDTQYF	TGTGCCAGTAGTATCCAAGCGAGTAGCACAGATACGCAGTATTTT
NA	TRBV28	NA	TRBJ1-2	CASSLTGGFYGYTF	TGTGCCAGCAGTCTCACTGGGGGCTTCTATGGCTACACCTTC
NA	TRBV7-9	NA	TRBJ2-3	CASSLVPGVVGPDTQYF	TGTGCCAGCAGCTTAGTTCCCGGGGTCGTCGGCCCAGATACGCAGTATTTT
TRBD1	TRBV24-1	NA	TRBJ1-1	CATSDFLPPTGGADVNEAFF	TGTGCCACCAGTGATTTTCTTCCGCCGACAGGGGGCGCAGACGTGAATGAAGCTTTCTTT
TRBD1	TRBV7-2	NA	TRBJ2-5	CASSSRGTGGKETQYF	TGTGCCAGCAGCAGCCGCGGGACAGGGGGCAAGGAGACCCAGTACTTC
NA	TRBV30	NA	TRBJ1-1	CAWRQINTEAFF	TGTGCCTGGCGACAGATTAACACTGAAGCTTTCTTT
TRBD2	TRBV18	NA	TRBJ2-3	CASSRLAASTDTQYF	TGTGCCAGCTCACGACTAGCGGCCAGCACAGATACGCAGTATTTT
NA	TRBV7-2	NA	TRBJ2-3	CASSFPGGAPDTQYF	TGTGCCAGCAGCTTCCCGGGGGGCGCCCCAGATACGCAGTATTTT
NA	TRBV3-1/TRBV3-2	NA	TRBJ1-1	CASSQDAGQAFF	TGTGCCAGCAGCCAAGATGCGGGGCAGGCTTTCTTT
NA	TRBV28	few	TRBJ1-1	CASGTPGVLEAFF	TGTGCCAGCGGGACCCCGGGGGTTCTAGAAGCTTTCTTT
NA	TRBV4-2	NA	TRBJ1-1	CASSQDTRGTEAFF	TGTGCCAGCAGCCAAGATACCAGGGGCACTGAAGCTTTCTTT
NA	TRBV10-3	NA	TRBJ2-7	CAIRPDRELAHEQYF	TGTGCCATCAGACCGGACAGAGAGCTCGCCCACGAGCAGTACTTC
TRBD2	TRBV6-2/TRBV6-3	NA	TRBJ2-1	CASSSSGASYNEQFF	TGTGCCAGCAGTTCTAGCGGTGCCTCCTACAATGAGCAGTTCTTC